This passage covers 20 T cell receptor beta chains from one sample sequenced in a study of CD8 T cells in ankylosing spondylitis. These receptors have no known antigen. TCRdb reprocessed the 5' RACE reads with MiXCR, giving one entry per CDR3 protein. The sample contains approximately 540,000 distinct CDR3 sequences, about an eighth of which appear only once. Whole-study findings and limits: Characteristic of ankylosing spondylitis blood, it appeared, was a TCR beta motif comprising about eight highly homologous variants.

Sequenced: blood, either unsorted or a sorted T cell fraction (not recorded which). The receptors come from a male donor with ankylosing spondylitis.

The rearrangement links TRBV29-1 to TRBJ2-3; D not certain. Germline CDR1 reads SQVTM; CDR2 reads ANQGSEA. Trimming left V 4 bases short and J 9 bases short, with 11 bases between. CDR3 length equals 11 residues. CDR3 sequence: CSVGVGRTQYF. The CDR3 DNA reads TGCAGCGTTGGGGTCGGGCGGACGCAGTATTTT.

This clonotype was counted a few times. J is TRBJ2-1 and V is TRBV10-3; 9 positions agree with TRBD2. In germline, CDR1 is ENHRY, CDR2 SYGVKD. V trimming: 3 bases; J trimming: 7 bases; junction bases outside the gene matches: 10. This CDR3 contains 16 residues. CDR3 region: CAISDFGGRAGNEQFF. In DNA form, the CDR3 reads TGTGCCATCAGTGACTTTGGCGGGAGGGCGGGGAATGAGCAGTTCTTC.

At least ten counts were recorded for this clonotype. The chain has TRBV10-3 and TRBJ2-3; TRBD2 aligns across 8 bases. The CDR3 sequence is 13 residues long. CDR1 and CDR2 from the germline V gene are ENHRY and SYGVKD. V was clipped by 7 bases and J by 4 bases; unmatched bases: 4. The CDR3: CAINPGGADTQYF. In DNA, the CDR3 is TGTGCCATCAATCCGGGAGGGGCAGATACGCAGTATTTT.

This clonotype occurred many times. The V gene is TRBV29-1, the J gene TRBJ2-5; D is perhaps TRBD1 (5 bases). This CDR3 has 12 residues. Germline CDR1 SQVTM, CDR2 ANQGSEA. The V end was cut by 6 bases, the J end by 5 bases, with 13 bases between. CDR3 bases: TGCAGCGTCCGAAGGACATTTGAGACCCAGTACTTC. As protein: CSVRRTFETQYF.

This rearrangement joins TRBV12-5 to TRBJ1-2; possible D gene TRBD1, 5 bases. V lost 4 bases to trimming and J lost 0 bases, with 21 bases between them. Germline V gives CDR1 LGHNT, CDR2 FRNRAP. CDR3 length: 18 residues. CDR3 amino acids: CASGSPSQGGSSNYGYTF. The CDR3 nucleotides read TGTGCTAGTGGTTCTCCCAGCCAGGGAGGGTCTTCTAACTATGGCTACACCTTC.

This clonotype was counted many times. The chain has TRBV29-1 and TRBJ1-1; TRBD1 matches at 7 bases. The J segment lost 3 bases and the V segment lost 7 bases, leaving 11 bases of the junction unmatched. Germline assignment: CDR1 SQVTM and CDR2 ANQGSEA. The CDR3 is 14 amino acids. The CDR3 reads CSAGGSNEDTEAFF. The CDR3 region has the DNA TGCAGCGCAGGGGGATCCAATGAGGACACTGAAGCTTTCTTT. The variable domain in full, with the rest retrieved from reference TRBV29-1 and TRBJ1-1, is SAVISQKPSRDICQRGTSLTIQCQVDSQVTMMFWYRQQPGQSLTLIATANQGSEATYESGFVIDKFPISRPNLTFSTLTVSNMSPEDSSIYLCSAGGSNEDTEAFFGQGTRLTVV.

This rearrangement joins TRBV3-1 to TRBJ2-7, with 12 bases that match TRBD2. Germline CDR1 LGHDT, CDR2 YNNKEL (reference sequence). CDR3 length equals 15 residues. With V trimmed by 3 bases and J by 7 bases, 7 bases remained unmatched. CDR3 DNA: TGTGCCAGCAGCCAGATGACTAGCGGGAGACGTGAGCAGTACTTC. Residues: CASSQMTSGRREQYF.

The CDR3 region has the DNA TGTGCCAGCAGCTTAGAGCCGGAGGCAGGGCTTGAGCAGTTCTTC. It translates to CASSLEPEAGLEQFF. The chain couples TRBV11-2 to TRBJ2-1; D is possibly TRBD1 or TRBD2 (5 bases each). Germline assignment: CDR1 SGHAT and CDR2 FQNNGV. The V and J ends lost 0 bases and 9 bases respectively, with 15 bases between them. The length of the CDR3 is 15 residues.

This clonotype was observed a handful of times. The V call is TRBV7-9, the J call TRBJ2-1; either TRBD1 or TRBD2 may supply D (6 bases each). CDR1 and CDR2 (germline): SEHNR, FQNEAQ (reference sequence). Deletions cut 7 bases from V and 8 bases from J, with 12 bases between. CDR3 length: 12 amino acids. CDR3 region: CASINGGDEQFF. CDR3 nucleotides: TGTGCCAGCATCAACGGGGGCGATGAGCAGTTCTTC. Variable domain in full (rest from reference TRBV7-9 and TRBJ2-1): DTGVSQNPRHKITKRGQNVTFRCDPISEHNRLYWYRQTLGQGPEFLTYFQNEAQLEKSRLLSDRFSAERPKGSFSTLEIQRTEQGDSAMYLCASINGGDEQFFGPGTRLTVL.

The chain combines TRBV3-1 with TRBJ2-3, with 10 bases aligning to TRBD2. The germline CDR1 and CDR2 sequences are LGHDT and YNNKEL (reference sequence). This CDR3 comprises 16 residues. J was trimmed by 4 bases and V by 2 bases; bases with no gene match: 6. CDR3 bases: TGTGCCAGCAGCCAACTGAAGCGGGAGGGCCCAGATACGCAGTATTTT. Its protein product is CASSQLKREGPDTQYF.

This clonotype showed up just a few times. V is TRBV5-6 and J is TRBJ2-1; a weak D match, TRBD2 (6 bases). The CDR3 consists of 14 residues. V was cut by 3 bases and J by 4 bases, with 11 bases left in between. Germline CDR1 is SGHDT and CDR2 is YYEEEE. CDR3 bases: TGTGCCAGCAGCTCGGGACTGTTATACAATGAGCAGTTCTTC. Its translation: CASSSGLLYNEQFF.

This clonotype appeared many times. The CDR3 reads CASSEAPGTGKNEQFF. In DNA form, the CDR3 reads TGTGCCAGCAGTGAAGCGCCCGGGACAGGGAAAAATGAGCAGTTCTTC. The rearrangement uses TRBV2 and TRBJ2-1, with 9 bases fitting TRBD1. This CDR3 has 16 residues. V was clipped by 0 bases and J by 7 bases; unmatched bases: 7. The germline CDR1 and CDR2 sequences are SNHLY and FYNNEI.

This clonotype has only a few counts. The chain recombines TRBV6-1 with TRBJ1-2; maybe TRBD1 (5 bases). The germline V gene encodes CDR1 MNHNS and CDR2 SASEGT. CDR3 length equals 11 residues. The V and J ends lost 6 bases and 5 bases respectively, with 7 bases between them. The CDR3 spells CASRTAYGYTF. The CDR3 coding sequence is TGTGCCAGCAGGACAGCATATGGCTACACCTTC.

This sequence joins TRBV30 and TRBJ2-3, with D perhaps TRBD2 (8 bases). CDR1 is GTSNPN, CDR2 SVGIG, per germline (reference sequence). This CDR3 contains 17 residues. V was pared by 2 bases and J by 6 bases, with 24 bases between. The CDR3 DNA is TGTGCCTGGAGTAGGGGGCGAGTAGCGGGATGGTTGGATACGCAGTATTTT. It codes for CAWSRGRVAGWLDTQYF.

The chain employs TRBV7-8 and TRBJ2-3; D perhaps matches TRBD2 (6 bases). The germline V gene has CDR1 SGHVS and CDR2 FQNEAQ. V was clipped by 3 bases and J by 7 bases, with 11 bases between them. The CDR3 has 13 residues. Written as DNA, the CDR3 is TGTGCCAGCAGCTTTGACCGGGGGTATACGCAGTATTTT. It encodes CASSFDRGYTQYF. Looking up the rest from reference TRBV7-8 and TRBJ2-3 gives the full variable domain: GAGVSQSPRYKVAKRGQDVALRCDPISGHVSLFWYQQALGQGPEFLTYFQNEAQLDKSGLPSDRFFAERPEGSVSTLKIQRTQQEDSAVYLCASSFDRGYTQYFGPGTRLTVL.

This clonotype was detected only a few times. V is TRBV5-1 and J is TRBJ2-1, with 8 bases fitting TRBD2. V shed 3 bases and J 0 bases; nucleotides not matched to a gene: 8. The CDR3 runs to 17 residues. Germline loops: CDR1 SGHRS, CDR2 YFSETQ. In nucleotides, the CDR3 is TGCGCCAGCAGCTATCCTACGGGACTAGGCTCCTACAATGAGCAGTTCTTC. Translation gives CASSYPTGLGSYNEQFF.

V and J are TRBV5-1 and TRBJ1-5; D might be TRBD1 (5 bases). The germline gives CDR1 SGHRS, CDR2 YFSETQ. V lost 3 bases to trimming and J lost 7 bases, with 14 bases between them. This CDR3 comprises 14 residues. DNA of the CDR3: TGCGCCAGCAGCTCTGGGGGGGAAGGACAGCCCCAGCATTTT. Translated, it gives CASSSGGEGQPQHF.

The chain employs TRBV20-1 and TRBJ2-3; a weak D match, TRBD2 (6 bases). Trimming cost V 6 bases and J 6 bases, with 22 bases left between them. The CDR3 extends over 15 amino acids. The germline gives CDR1 DFQATT, CDR2 SNEGSKA (reference sequence). The CDR3 spells CSAKGTPQFFDTQYF. In nucleotides, the CDR3 is TGCAGTGCAAAAGGGACTCCACAATTCTTCGATACGCAGTATTTT.

The chain couples TRBV27 to TRBJ1-5, with TRBD1 as a possible D gene (5 bases). Trimming shortened V by 2 bases and J by 1 base, and 6 bases separated the two germline ends. Germline loops: CDR1 MNHEY, CDR2 SMNVEV (reference sequence). This CDR3 has 14 amino acids. The CDR3 bases are TGTGCCAGCAGTTTACGGACAAGCAATCAGCCCCAGCATTTT. It codes for CASSLRTSNQPQHF.

This chain links TRBV11-2 with TRBJ2-7, with a weak D call TRBD1 (5 bases). The CDR3 spans 15 residues. Germline values: CDR1 SGHAT, CDR2 FQNNGV. Trimming cost V 1 base and J 0 bases, with 10 bases left between them. The CDR3 loop reads CASSLGQSSSYEQYV. In nucleotides, the CDR3 is TGTGCCAGCAGCTTAGGACAGTCGAGCTCCTACGAGCAGTACGTC.